One sample yielded the 6 T cell receptor beta chains listed below, sequenced in a study of shared clonotypes between healthy human individuals. TCRdb's copy holds only in-frame clones and misses some; the assay was immunoSEQ multiplex PCR. The table has 550,000 to 850,000 clones, roughly 70% seen once. Specimen: memory CD4+ T cells sorted from blood. This sample's subset: CD45RA-negative fraction. These TCRs come from a woman aged 25 to 39 in good health.

The chain combines TRBV10-2 with TRBJ2-5, with no clear D. The length of the CDR3 is 10 residues. Trimming cost V 6 bases and J 5 bases, with 4 bases left between them. Germline V gives CDR1 WSHSY, CDR2 SAAADI. The CDR3 region has the DNA TGCGCCAGCAGGGGTGAGACCCAGTACTTC. Translated, it gives CASRGETQYF.

This clone was seen a single time. This rearrangement joins TRBV9 to TRBJ1-1; D uncertain. V was shortened by 4 bases and J by 2 bases, with 18 bases between the two germline ends. CDR1 SGDLS and CDR2 YYNGEE come from the germline V gene. The CDR3 is made up of 16 amino acids. The CDR3 spells CASSPQDWLTNTEAFF. The CDR3 nucleotides read TGTGCCAGCAGCCCCCAGGATTGGCTGACTAACACTGAAGCTTTCTTT.

The V call is TRBV19, the J call TRBJ1-1; possible D gene TRBD1, 5 bases. The CDR3 totals 15 residues. CDR1 is LNHDA, CDR2 SQIVND, per germline (reference sequence). V gave up 7 bases and J gave up 3 bases, with 18 bases separating them. In nucleotides, the CDR3 is TGTGCCAGTACCCCTCCGGGACTTCCGGACACTGAAGCTTTCTTT. Translated: CASTPPGLPDTEAFF.

The chain links TRBV18 to TRBJ2-6, with a tentative D call TRBD1 (6 bases). V was clipped by 1 base and J by 13 bases, with 11 bases between them. The CDR3 has 13 amino acids. From germline, CDR1 is KGHSH and CDR2 LQKENI. This CDR3 reads CASSPRTDEVLTF. In nucleotides, the CDR3 is TGTGCCAGCTCACCACGGACAGACGAGGTCCTGACTTTC.

CDR3 loop: CASAGTGVKAEQFF. For the CDR3, the DNA is TGCGCCAGCGCGGGGACAGGGGTCAAGGCGGAGCAGTTCTTC. The chain is built from TRBV5-1 and TRBJ2-1, with TRBD1 matching over 10 bases. CDR1 is SGHRS and CDR2 is YFSETQ in the germline V gene. V lost 7 bases and J lost 10; bases outside the gene matches: 11. CDR3 length: 14 residues. Supplemented by reference TRBV5-1 and TRBJ2-1, the full variable domain reads KAGVTQTPRYLIKTRGQQVTLSCSPISGHRSVSWYQQTPGQGLQFLFEYFSETQRNKGNFPGRFSGRQFSNSRSEMNVSTLELGDSALYLCASAGTGVKAEQFFGPGTRLTVL.

Worth noting for this clone: The sample contains more than one DNA sequence encoding this CDR3. V is TRBV18 and J is TRBJ2-5; the D gene is possibly TRBD1 (5 bases). Trimming shortened V by 3 bases and J by 2 bases, and 7 bases separated the two germline ends. The CDR3 length is 13 residues. Germline CDR1 reads KGHSH; CDR2 reads LQKENI. In DNA, the CDR3 is TGTGCCAGCTCACCGCAGGGACAAGAGACCCAGTACTTC. Translation: CASSPQGQETQYF.